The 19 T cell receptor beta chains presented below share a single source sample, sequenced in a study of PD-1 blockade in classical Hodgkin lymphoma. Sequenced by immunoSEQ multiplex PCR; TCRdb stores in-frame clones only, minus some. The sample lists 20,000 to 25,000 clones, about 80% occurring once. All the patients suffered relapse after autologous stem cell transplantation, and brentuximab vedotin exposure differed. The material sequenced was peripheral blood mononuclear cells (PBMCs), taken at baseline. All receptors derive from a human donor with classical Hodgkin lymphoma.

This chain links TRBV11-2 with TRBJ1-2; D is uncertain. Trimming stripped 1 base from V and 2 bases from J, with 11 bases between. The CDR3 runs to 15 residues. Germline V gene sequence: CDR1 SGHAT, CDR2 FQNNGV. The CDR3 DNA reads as TGTGCCAGCAGCTTAGCCCCCACTGTGAACTATGGCTACACCTTC. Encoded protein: CASSLAPTVNYGYTF. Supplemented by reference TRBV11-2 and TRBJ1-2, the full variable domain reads EAGVAQSPRYKIIEKRQSVAFWCNPISGHATLYWYQQILGQGPKLLIQFQNNGVVDDSQLPKDRFSAERLKGVDSTLKIQPAKLEDSAVYLCASSLAPTVNYGYTFGSGTRLTVV.

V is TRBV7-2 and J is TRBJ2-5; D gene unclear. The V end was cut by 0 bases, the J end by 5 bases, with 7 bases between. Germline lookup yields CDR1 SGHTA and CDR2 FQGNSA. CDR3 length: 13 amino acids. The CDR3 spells CASSLAVYETQYF. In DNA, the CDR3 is TGTGCCAGCAGCTTAGCGGTTTATGAGACCCAGTACTTC.

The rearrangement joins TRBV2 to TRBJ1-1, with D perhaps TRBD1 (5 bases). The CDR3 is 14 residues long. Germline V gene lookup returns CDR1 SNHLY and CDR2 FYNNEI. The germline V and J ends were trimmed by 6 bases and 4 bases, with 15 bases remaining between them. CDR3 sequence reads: CASSLGQGLTEAFF. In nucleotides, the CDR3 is TGTGCCAGCAGCCTTGGTCAGGGCCTCACTGAAGCTTTCTTT.

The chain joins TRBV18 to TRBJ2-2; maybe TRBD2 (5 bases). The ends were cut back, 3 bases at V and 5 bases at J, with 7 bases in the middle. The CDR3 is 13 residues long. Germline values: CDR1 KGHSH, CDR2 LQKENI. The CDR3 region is CASSPRVTGELFF. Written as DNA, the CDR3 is TGTGCCAGCTCACCGAGGGTAACCGGGGAGCTGTTTTTT.

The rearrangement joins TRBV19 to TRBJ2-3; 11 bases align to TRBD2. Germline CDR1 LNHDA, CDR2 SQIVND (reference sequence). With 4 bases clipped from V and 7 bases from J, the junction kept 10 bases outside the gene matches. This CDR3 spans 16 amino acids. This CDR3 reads CASSTFTSGGTYTQYF. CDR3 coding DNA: TGTGCCAGTAGTACATTTACTAGCGGGGGAACATATACGCAGTATTTT.

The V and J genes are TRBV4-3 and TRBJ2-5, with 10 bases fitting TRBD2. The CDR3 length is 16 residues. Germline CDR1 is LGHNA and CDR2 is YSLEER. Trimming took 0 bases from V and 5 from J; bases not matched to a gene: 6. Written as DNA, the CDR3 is TGCGCCAGCAGCCAAGATAGCGGGGGGCGAGGGGAGACCCAGTACTTC. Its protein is CASSQDSGGRGETQYF.

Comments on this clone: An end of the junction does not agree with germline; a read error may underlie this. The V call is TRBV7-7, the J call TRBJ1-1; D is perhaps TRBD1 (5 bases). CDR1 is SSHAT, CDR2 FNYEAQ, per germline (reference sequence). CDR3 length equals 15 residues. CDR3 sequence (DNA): TGTGCTAGCAGCCCAAGACAGAACATGAACACTGAAGCTTTCTTT. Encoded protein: CASSPRQNMNTEAFF.

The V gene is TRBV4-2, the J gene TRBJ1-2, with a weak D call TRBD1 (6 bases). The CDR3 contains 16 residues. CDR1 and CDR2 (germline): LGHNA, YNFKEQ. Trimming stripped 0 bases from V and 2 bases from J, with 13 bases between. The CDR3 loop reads CASSQEPPGENYGYTF. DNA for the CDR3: TGTGCCAGCAGCCAAGAACCCCCAGGGGAGAACTATGGCTACACCTTC.

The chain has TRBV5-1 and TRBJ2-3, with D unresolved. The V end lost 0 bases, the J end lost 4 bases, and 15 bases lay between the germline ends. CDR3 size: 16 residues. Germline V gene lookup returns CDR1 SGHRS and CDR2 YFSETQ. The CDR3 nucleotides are TGCGCCAGCAGCTTGGTGACCGGGCTGAAGGCAGATACGCAGTATTTT. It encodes CASSLVTGLKADTQYF.

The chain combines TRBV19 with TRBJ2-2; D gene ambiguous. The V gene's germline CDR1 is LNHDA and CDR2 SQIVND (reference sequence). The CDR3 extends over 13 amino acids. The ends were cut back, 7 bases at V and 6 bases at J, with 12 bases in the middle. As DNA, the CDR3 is TGTGCCAGTACCCTACACATGGCCGGGGAGCTGTTTTTT. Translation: CASTLHMAGELFF.

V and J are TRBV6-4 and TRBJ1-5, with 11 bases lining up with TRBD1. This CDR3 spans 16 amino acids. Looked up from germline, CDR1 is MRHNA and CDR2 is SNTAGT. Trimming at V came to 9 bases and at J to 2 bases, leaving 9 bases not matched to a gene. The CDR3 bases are TGTGCCAGAGGACAGGGGGCTCCGGGTCGCAATCAGCCCCAGCATTTT. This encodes CARGQGAPGRNQPQHF.

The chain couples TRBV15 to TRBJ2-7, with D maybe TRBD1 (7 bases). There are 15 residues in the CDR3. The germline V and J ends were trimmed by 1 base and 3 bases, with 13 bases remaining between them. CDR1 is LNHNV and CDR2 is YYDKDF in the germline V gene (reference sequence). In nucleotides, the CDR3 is TGTGCCACCAGCAGAGGGGGGGACAGAAGCTACGAGCAGTACTTC. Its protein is CATSRGGDRSYEQYF.

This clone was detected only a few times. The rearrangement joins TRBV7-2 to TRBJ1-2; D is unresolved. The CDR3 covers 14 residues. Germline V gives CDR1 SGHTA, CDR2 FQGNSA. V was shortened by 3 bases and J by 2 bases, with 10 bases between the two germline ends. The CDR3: CASSFRPRNYGYTF. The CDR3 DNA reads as TGTGCCAGCAGCTTTCGACCCAGAAACTATGGCTACACCTTC.

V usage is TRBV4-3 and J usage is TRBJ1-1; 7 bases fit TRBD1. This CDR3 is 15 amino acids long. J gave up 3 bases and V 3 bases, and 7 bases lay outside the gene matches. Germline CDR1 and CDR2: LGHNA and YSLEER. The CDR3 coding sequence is TGCGCCAGCAGCCAGGCTCAGGGGGTGTACACTGAAGCTTTCTTT. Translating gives CASSQAQGVYTEAFF.

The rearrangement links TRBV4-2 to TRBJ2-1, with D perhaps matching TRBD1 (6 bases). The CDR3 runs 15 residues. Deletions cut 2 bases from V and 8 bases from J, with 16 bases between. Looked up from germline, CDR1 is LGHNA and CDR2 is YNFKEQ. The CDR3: CASSQPFTGFHEQFF. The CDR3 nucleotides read TGTGCCAGCAGCCAACCTTTCACAGGGTTCCATGAGCAGTTCTTC.

The CDR3 DNA sequence: TGTGCCAGCAGATCTCCTAGGGTGTCCTATAATTCACCCCTCCACTTT. The encoded protein is CASRSPRVSYNSPLHF. V usage is TRBV5-8 and J usage is TRBJ1-6, with D unclear. The CDR3 covers 16 residues. Per the germline V gene, CDR1 is SGHTS and CDR2 is YDEGEE. The V end lost 5 bases, the J end lost 1 base, and 13 bases lay between the germline ends.

CDR3 DNA: TGCGCCAGCCGATATTCAGCCTCTAGCACAGATACGCAGTATTTT. Encoded protein: CASRYSASSTDTQYF. V and J are TRBV4-3 and TRBJ2-3; D is unresolved. Germline values: CDR1 LGHNA, CDR2 YSLEER. The CDR3 length is 15 residues. Trimming took off 8 bases at V and 0 bases at J, with 15 bases between the two ends.

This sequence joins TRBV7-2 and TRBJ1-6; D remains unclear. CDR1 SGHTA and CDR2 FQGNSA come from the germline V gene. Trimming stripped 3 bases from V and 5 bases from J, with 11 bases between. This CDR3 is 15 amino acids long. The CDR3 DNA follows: TGTGCCAGCAGCTTGGGGAGACCAAATAATTCACCCCTCCACTTT. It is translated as CASSLGRPNNSPLHF.

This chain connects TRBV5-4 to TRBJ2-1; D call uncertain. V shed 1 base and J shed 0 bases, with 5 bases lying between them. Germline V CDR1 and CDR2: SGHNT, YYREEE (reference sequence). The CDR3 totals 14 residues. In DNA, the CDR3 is TGTGCCAGCAGCTTGCGTAGCTCCTACAATGAGCAGTTCTTC. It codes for CASSLRSSYNEQFF.